A selection of T cell receptor beta chains follows, all from one sample in a study of blood T cell repertoires in COVID-19. The assay was immunoSEQ multiplex PCR, and TCRdb's table has in-frame clones only and misses some. The data hold around 400,000 clones, with approximately 89% observed a single time. The source material was peripheral blood. The receptors stem from a woman aged 55-69 years with COVID-19, enrolled during active disease. Both conserved end residues are part of each CDR3. D genes are given only for firm matches. Expanded clones get a size class; other rows say once, few or many, or leave the size out.

d_gene	v_gene	abundance	j_gene	CDR3nt	CDR3aa
TRBD1	TRBV3-1/TRBV3-2	NA	TRBJ2-7	TGTGCCAGCAGCCGTCCCGGGACAGGAACCTACGAGCAGTACTTC	CASSRPGTGTYEQYF
NA	TRBV9	NA	TRBJ2-1	TGTGCCAGCAGCGTAGTAGGGGTGCCCCAAAATGAGCAGTTCTTC	CASSVVGVPQNEQFF
NA	TRBV19	NA	TRBJ2-1	TGTGCCAGTAGTATCCGGAATGAGCAGTTCTTC	CASSIRNEQFF
NA	TRBV30	once	TRBJ1-1	TGTGCCTGGAACCGGACACCTAACACTGAAGCTTTCTTT	CAWNRTPNTEAFF
NA	TRBV19	NA	TRBJ1-4	TGTGCCAGTAGTACGGGCCGCAGGGAAGGGGCTAATGAAAAACTGTTTTTT	CASSTGRREGANEKLFF
NA	TRBV5-1	NA	TRBJ2-7	TGCGCCAGCAGCCAGACGGGATACGAGCAGTACTTC	CASSQTGYEQYF
NA	TRBV30	NA	TRBJ1-2	TGTGCCTGGAGTGTATGGGCACCGGGGGTCCATGGCTACACCTTC	CAWSVWAPGVHGYTF
NA	TRBV2	few	TRBJ1-1	TGTGCCAGCAGGAGTCAGGCGAACACTGAAGCTTTCTTT	CASRSQANTEAFF
NA	TRBV6-5	NA	TRBJ1-2	TGTGCCAGCAGTTACAGGGAGGATAACTATGGCTACACCTTC	CASSYREDNYGYTF
NA	TRBV10-3	few	TRBJ1-2	TGTGCCATCAGTGACCCCCGGGACTACTATGGCTACACCTTC	CAISDPRDYYGYTF
NA	TRBV28	few	TRBJ2-5	TGTGCCAGCAGCTCGACCTGGAGGCAGTACTTC	CASSSTWRQYF
NA	TRBV7-2	NA	TRBJ1-5	TGTGCCAGCAGCAAAACCGCGGCCAGCAATCAGCCCCAGCATTTT	CASSKTAASNQPQHF
NA	TRBV6-5	NA	TRBJ1-1	TGTGCCACCGGCCGACAGATGAACACTGAAGCTTTCTTT	CATGRQMNTEAFF
TRBD1	TRBV6-5	NA	TRBJ1-6	TGTGCCAGCAGATGGGACAGGGATTCACCCCTCCACTTT	CASRWDRDSPLHF
NA	TRBV5-1	NA	TRBJ1-3	TGCGCCAGCAGCTTGGCAGGGGACTCTGGAAACACCATATATTTT	CASSLAGDSGNTIYF
TRBD1	TRBV5-1	NA	TRBJ1-4	TGCGCCAGCAGCCCCGGGACAGGGAGGGAAAAACTGTTTTTT	CASSPGTGREKLFF
NA	TRBV30	NA	TRBJ1-1	TGTGCCTGGAGTTTGACAGAGAACACTGAAGCTTTCTTT	CAWSLTENTEAFF
TRBD2	TRBV3-1/TRBV3-2	NA	TRBJ2-5	TGTGCCAGCAGCCAAGGATCGCCGGGACTAGCGGTACAAGAGACCCAGTACTTC	CASSQGSPGLAVQETQYF
NA	TRBV5-6	NA	TRBJ2-2	TGTGCCAGCAGTCTTGATGGGGGGTATCACACCGGGGAGCTGTTTTTT	CASSLDGGYHTGELFF
NA	TRBV28	once	TRBJ2-5	TGTGCCAGCAGTTTTTTTGGACGGGCAGGGGAGAAGACCCAGTACTTC	CASSFFGRAGEKTQYF
TRBD1	TRBV6-5	NA	TRBJ1-5	TGTGCCAGCAGAGGACAGGGTATTAGCAATCAGCCCCAGCATTTT	CASRGQGISNQPQHF
NA	TRBV11-2	NA	TRBJ2-3	TGTGCCAGCAGCCCCTCCACAGGGAAAACAGATACGCAGTATTTT	CASSPSTGKTDTQYF
TRBD2	TRBV7-9	NA	TRBJ2-3	TGTGCCAGCAGCTTAGGCAGCGGGGGGGCCTTGAATACGCAGTATTTT	CASSLGSGGALNTQYF
NA	TRBV28	NA	TRBJ2-7	TGTGCCAGCAGTGAAATCAGGGGTCACGAGCAGTACTTC	CASSEIRGHEQYF
TRBD2	TRBV11-2	NA	TRBJ2-7	TGTGCCAGCAGCTTAGATCGGGGGGTGTACGAGCAGTACTTC	CASSLDRGVYEQYF
TRBD1	TRBV13	NA	TRBJ2-7	TGTGCCAGCAGCCAGGACAGGGCCCGCGAGCAGTACTTC	CASSQDRAREQYF
NA	TRBV18	NA	TRBJ2-3	TGTGCCAGCTCACCCTCCCGGGATACAGATACGCAGTATTTT	CASSPSRDTDTQYF
NA	TRBV5-1	NA	TRBJ2-2	TGCGCCAGCAGCGGAACAGGGTCCGGGGAGCTGTTTTTT	CASSGTGSGELFF
NA	TRBV5-6	NA	TRBJ1-6	TGTGCCAGCAGCTTGTGGGCGTATAATTCACCCCTCCACTTT	CASSLWAYNSPLHF
TRBD1	TRBV7-3	once	TRBJ1-1	TGTGCCAGCAGCCTTGGACAGGGGATCGTCACTGAAGCTTTCTTT	CASSLGQGIVTEAFF
NA	TRBV19	NA	TRBJ1-5	TGTGCCAGCCGACGGGGGGCCGCAATTGAAGGTCAGCCCCAGCATTTT	CASRRGAAIEGQPQHF
TRBD1	TRBV19	NA	TRBJ1-2	TGTGCCAGTAGTAACACAAGGACAGGAAGAAGCTACACCTTC	CASSNTRTGRSYTF
NA	TRBV9	NA	TRBJ1-2	TGTGCCAGCAGCGCCGCGTGGAGCAAGGGGGGCTACACCTTC	CASSAAWSKGGYTF
NA	TRBV3-1/TRBV3-2	NA	TRBJ1-2	TGTGCCAGCAGCCCGAGCGGGTATGGCTACACCTTC	CASSPSGYGYTF
NA	TRBV18	few	TRBJ2-7	TGTGCCAGCTCACCGGCGGACTACGAGCAGTACTTC	CASSPADYEQYF
TRBD1	TRBV14	NA	TRBJ2-5	TGTGCCAGCAGCCAGGACAGGGGGACCCAGTACTTC	CASSQDRGTQYF
NA	TRBV6-5	NA	TRBJ1-2	TGTGCCAGCAGAAAAACAGGGCCCTTGGGCTATGGCTACACCTTC	CASRKTGPLGYGYTF
NA	TRBV7-9	NA	TRBJ1-2	TGTGCCAGCAGCCCCATGGACGGGGTTCAATATGGCTACACCTTC	CASSPMDGVQYGYTF
NA	TRBV6-5	NA	TRBJ1-2	TGTGCCAGCATGGCGGACAGCTATGGCTACACCTTC	CASMADSYGYTF
NA	TRBV24-1	NA	TRBJ1-5	TGTGCCACCAGGGAGAACAGGGATCAGCCCCAGCATTTT	CATRENRDQPQHF